Listed below are T cell receptor beta chains from one sample, sequenced in a study of cytomegalovirus exposure and HLA in healthy donors. The repertoire was sequenced with immunoSEQ multiplex PCR; TCRdb's copy has only in-frame clones and lacks some. The sample records 200,000 to 250,000 clones, roughly 70% being singletons. Sequenced input: PBMCs. The source is a man in his forties in good health and CMV-seropositive. CDR3s include the opening cysteine and the closing phenylalanine or tryptophan. Each record gives: D gene, V gene, CDR3 length, clone size, J gene, CDR3 DNA, CDR3 protein. The D gene is left open where the match is weak. Size tells how often a clone was seen (once, few, many) or the class of an expanded clone, and some rows leave it out.

TRBD2	TRBV4-3	13	.	TRBJ2-7	TGCGCCAGCTCAAACCGGGCGGGGGACGAGCAGTACTTC	CASSNRAGDEQYF
.	TRBV29-1	17	.	TRBJ1-2	TGCAGCGTCCTTAGCATAGACAGAGTGTTTCCTAACTATGGCTACACCTTC	CSVLSIDRVFPNYGYTF
TRBD1	TRBV5-4	15	.	TRBJ2-1	TGTGCCAGCAGCCACCGACAGGGGAGGTTTGATGAGCAGTTCTTC	CASSHRQGRFDEQFF
TRBD1	TRBV10-2	15	few	TRBJ2-5	TGCGCCAGCAGTGAGGGGGGGACAGGCCAAGAGACCCAGTACTTC	CASSEGGTGQETQYF
.	TRBV19	14	.	TRBJ1-2	TGTGCCAGTAGCAACCGGACGGAGGATCATGGCTACACCTTC	CASSNRTEDHGYTF
.	TRBV27	14	.	TRBJ2-1	TGTGCCAGCAGCCCCGGGGGCTCCTACAATGAGCAGTTCTTC	CASSPGGSYNEQFF
.	TRBV5-5	13	.	TRBJ2-7	TGTGCCAGCAGCCAGGCCTTGGCCTACGAGCAGTACTTC	CASSQALAYEQYF
.	TRBV5-4	15	.	TRBJ2-3	TGTGCCAGCAGCTTGTATGGCGTCCGAGGGGATACGCAGTATTTT	CASSLYGVRGDTQYF
.	TRBV4-3	16	.	TRBJ2-6	TGCGCCAGCAGCCTAGAGGGCGTCCCTGGGGCCAACGTCCTGACTTTC	CASSLEGVPGANVLTF
TRBD1	TRBV5-6	12	.	TRBJ2-1	TGTGCCAGCAGCCCCTGGACAGGTCGGCAGTTCTTC	CASSPWTGRQFF
.	TRBV7-3	14	.	TRBJ2-2	TGTGCCAGCAGCTTAACCCGACACTCGGGGGAGCTGTTTTTT	CASSLTRHSGELFF
.	TRBV14	14	.	TRBJ1-2	TGTGCCAGCAGCCTATATCCCAGGGGTCCCGGCTACACCTTC	CASSLYPRGPGYTF
.	TRBV4-2	16	.	TRBJ1-5	TGTGCCAGCAGCCAAGACTTTGGGGAGTTGGGTCAGCCCCAGCATTTT	CASSQDFGELGQPQHF
.	TRBV10-3	14	.	TRBJ1-2	TGTGCCATCAGTACAGTGGGACTGATCTATGGCTACACCTTC	CAISTVGLIYGYTF
.	TRBV27	14	.	TRBJ2-7	TGTGCCAGCAGTTTAATGGCGGAGTCCTACGAGCAGTACTTC	CASSLMAESYEQYF
.	TRBV11-2	14	.	TRBJ2-2	TGTGCCAGCAGCTTTACAGAGAACACCGGGGAGCTGTTTTTT	CASSFTENTGELFF
.	TRBV6-1	17	.	TRBJ1-6	TGTGCCAGCAGTGATATAGCCAGGGGACCCAATAATTCACCCCTCCACTTT	CASSDIARGPNNSPLHF
.	TRBV7-9	15	.	TRBJ2-7	TGTGCCAGCTCAATCTCGGGGGTCCTTTCCTACGAGCAGTACTTC	CASSISGVLSYEQYF
.	TRBV7-3	14	.	TRBJ2-2	TGTGCCAGCAGCTACTCCCTGAACACCGGGGAGCTGTTTTTT	CASSYSLNTGELFF
.	TRBV27	16	.	TRBJ1-2	TGTGCCAGCAGTTTTATTGGGGGGGCATATTTCTATGGCTACACCTTC	CASSFIGGAYFYGYTF
.	TRBV5-1	14	.	TRBJ1-1	TGCGCCAGCAGCTTGGATACGGGAGGGACTGAAGCTTTCTTT	CASSLDTGGTEAFF
.	TRBV6-1	17	.	TRBJ2-4	TGTGCCAGCAGTGAAGGAACAGGGAGATTGGCCAAAAACATTCAGTACTTC	CASSEGTGRLAKNIQYF
.	TRBV4-3	15	.	TRBJ2-7	TGCGCCAGCAGCCAAGGTCCACATCGAGGGGGCGAGCAGTACTTC	CASSQGPHRGGEQYF
.	TRBV2	15	.	TRBJ2-1	TGTGCCAGCAGTAGGGGGGAGGGGTCCTACAATGAGCAGTTCTTC	CASSRGEGSYNEQFF
.	TRBV6-5	14	few	TRBJ1-3	TGTGCCAGCAGTTACCGCGGACAGGGAAACACCATATATTTT	CASSYRGQGNTIYF
TRBD1	TRBV19	13	.	TRBJ1-1	TGTGCCAGTAGTATACAGGGGGACACTGAAGCTTTCTTT	CASSIQGDTEAFF
.	TRBV11-2	13	.	TRBJ2-3	TGTGCCAGCAGCCTCGGGGGAGCAGATACGCAGTATTTT	CASSLGGADTQYF
TRBD2	TRBV19	15	.	TRBJ2-1	TGTGCCAGTAGTATAGTCGGGGGGGTGGAGAATGAGCAGTTCTTC	CASSIVGGVENEQFF
TRBD1	TRBV7-2	14	few	TRBJ1-6	TGTGCCAGCAGCTGGGACAGCGGGAATTCACCCCTCCACTTT	CASSWDSGNSPLHF
.	TRBV27	15	.	TRBJ1-6	TGTGCCAGCAGTTCCCCCGCGGGGCCTAATTCACCCCTCCACTTT	CASSSPAGPNSPLHF
TRBD2	TRBV5-4	13	few	TRBJ2-7	TGTGCCAGCCGGGAGGCAGAAGACTACGAGCAGTACTTC	CASREAEDYEQYF
.	TRBV7-2	15	.	TRBJ2-7	TGTGCCAGCAGCTTAGCCACAGGGCCGTCCTACGAGCAGTACTTC	CASSLATGPSYEQYF
TRBD2	TRBV9	17	.	TRBJ2-3	TGTGCCAGCAGCGTAGATCTAGGGGTAGCGGGGCCAGATACGCAGTATTTT	CASSVDLGVAGPDTQYF
TRBD1	TRBV5-1	15	.	TRBJ2-7	TGCGCCAGCAGCTCGGGGACAGGGTTCACCTACGAGCAGTACTTC	CASSSGTGFTYEQYF
.	TRBV5-4	14	.	TRBJ2-7	TGTGCCAGCAGCTTATCCGGGACTCCCCACGAGCAGTACTTC	CASSLSGTPHEQYF
TRBD1	TRBV5-1	14	.	TRBJ2-7	TGCGCCAGCAGCTTATGGACAGGGGAAAGCGAGCAGTACTTC	CASSLWTGESEQYF
.	TRBV19	17	.	TRBJ2-1	TGTGCCAGTAGTATAGTAGGCGGTCTGAGCTCCTACAATGAGCAGTTCTTC	CASSIVGGLSSYNEQFF
TRBD1	TRBV29-1	14	once	TRBJ1-1	TGCAGCGTTGTCGTAGCCAGGGGGCAGACTGAAGCTTTCTTT	CSVVVARGQTEAFF
TRBD1	TRBV5-1	15	few	TRBJ2-3	TGCGCCAGCAGCCGGGACAGGGGGCGGGTAGATACGCAGTATTTT	CASSRDRGRVDTQYF
.	TRBV15	13	few	TRBJ1-2	TGTGCCACCTCTGAAGCAGGGATGCATGGCTACACCTTC	CATSEAGMHGYTF
.	TRBV28	14	.	TRBJ2-3	TGTGCCAGCAGTTTTCAGCGGCGCACAGATACGCAGTATTTT	CASSFQRRTDTQYF
.	TRBV10-2	13	few	TRBJ2-7	TGCGCCAGCAGTGAGATGGCATCCTACGAGCAGTACTTC	CASSEMASYEQYF
TRBD1	TRBV28	15	.	TRBJ2-5	TGTGCCAGCAGCCCGTCCGACAGGGCCTCGGGGACCCAGTACTTC	CASSPSDRASGTQYF
TRBD2	TRBV5-4	16	.	TRBJ2-4	TGTGCCAGCAGCTTGAGGACTAGCCCAGGCGGGGACATTCAGTACTTC	CASSLRTSPGGDIQYF